This entry is about one TCR beta chain. Its antigen is undetermined. The record originates from a study of shared clonotypes between healthy human individuals. Study results and limitations: Naive CD4 clonotypes were shared across a handful of donors at about 5.2%.

CD45RO-negative CD8 cells positively selected for CCR7 made up the naive population, which excluded terminally differentiated effector memory CD45RA+ cells. HIV-negative, healthy adults without recent acute infections or vaccinations were the donors. The data were produced by immunoSEQ multiplex PCR, yet TCRdb's version contains in-frame clones alone and is incomplete. The sample lists about 2.1 million clones, 90% to 95% occurring once. Trimming cost V 1 base and J 1 base, with 11 bases left between them. The CDR3 runs 16 residues. CDR1 is SNHLY and CDR2 is FYNNEI in the germline V gene. Sample: naive CD8+ T cells from PBMCs. The source is a man younger than 35 in good health. Some clones in this sample may be carry-over from other donors' samples. The chain couples TRBV2 to TRBJ1-5, with TRBD1 as a possible D gene (6 bases). The CDR3 DNA follows: TGTGCCAGCAGTGAAGACGGGACATACAGCAATCAGCCCCAGCATTTT. Its translation is CASSEDGTYSNQPQHF.